A single T cell receptor (beta chain) is shown here with its context. What it recognizes is unknown. At one end the junction does not follow the germline gene, possibly because of a read error. MiXCR, applied by TCRdb to the 5' RACE reads, yields one record per CDR3 protein. The sample lists nearly 200,000 distinct CDR3 sequences, roughly 18% seen once, with 2.4% in the top ten. Germline V gene lookup returns CDR1 SSHAT and CDR2 FNYEAQ (reference sequence). The CDR3 consists of 15 residues. This entry comes from a study of T-cell memory formation after mild COVID-19. As for the study in general: There were largely donor-specific TCR clusters. Study conclusions and caveats: There was no confirmation that second-wave clones peaking on day 37 were SARS-CoV-2 specific. Later expanders leaned toward CD4+, whereas clones contracting from day 15 to 85 were balanced CD4/CD8.

The material sequenced was PBMCs or a T cell subset sorted from them (not recorded which). The sequence was obtained from an adult woman who had mild COVID-19 (a few samples of this study predate the infection). Cell type and time point are not known. The gene calls are TRBV7-7 and TRBJ2-3, with 9 bases identical to TRBD2. DNA of the CDR3: TGTGCTAGCAGCTCGGGACTAGCTTACTCAGATACGCAGTATTTT. Translation: CASSSGLAYSDTQYF.